This T cell receptor beta chain derives from a study of OX40 agonist ivuxolimab in advanced cancers. At the level of the study: Three patients, one with hepatocellular carcinoma and two with cutaneous melanoma, achieved partial responses. Findings of the study overall: No determination was made of the antigen specificity of the expanded peripheral T cells.

The table lists this clone with a count of one. No antigen is known for it. Sequencing used immunoSEQ multiplex PCR; TCRdb keeps in-frame clones, though not all of them. The repertoire has tens of thousands of clones, 86% of them found once; the top ten carry 0.95% to 1.5%. Trimming took off 6 bases at V and 6 bases at J, with 23 bases between the two ends. Germline CDR1 KGHSH, CDR2 LQKENI. The CDR3 covers 16 residues. Sequenced material: CD4+ or CD8+ T cells sorted from blood, taken in a trial of the OX40 agonist ivuxolimab. J is TRBJ1-2 and V is TRBV18, with a possible D match to TRBD1 (5 bases). This sequence was found in an adult with an advanced solid tumor such as melanoma, head and neck, liver or kidney cancer. The CDR3 bases are TGTGCCAGCTCCCACCAATGGGGACGCGGGGAGGATGGCTACACCTTC. Translated: CASSHQWGRGEDGYTF.